The clone carrying this T cell receptor (beta chain) was seen repeatedly, ten times or more. The data are from a study of T cells in Graves' hyperthyroidism and ophthalmopathy. Researchers amplified the TCR beta CDR3 regions from RNA transcripts. In the first-round RT-PCR of the TCR CDR3, the HTBI primer set was used. TCRdb fed the multiplex PCR reads into MiXCR, producing one record per CDR3 protein. The data contain approximately 380,000 distinct CDR3 sequences, over 15% of them singletons. The sequencing sample was made of blood. The clonotype originates from a woman under 30 with Graves' hyperthyroidism.

The CDR3 here is CASSLVGTGWDTEAFF. DNA of the CDR3: TGTGCCAGCAGTTTAGTAGGGACAGGGTGGGACACTGAAGCTTTCTTT. The V gene is TRBV28, the J gene TRBJ1-1, with 9 bases fitting TRBD1. The junction had 7 bases not matched to a gene; V was cut back by 2 bases and J by 3 bases. Germline values: CDR1 MDHEN, CDR2 SYDVKM. This CDR3 contains 16 residues.